This T cell receptor (beta chain) was obtained from a study of blood T cell repertoires in COVID-19. The wider study: Some COVID-19 samples were acute and others convalescent; all came from the United States, Italy and Spain. The analysed material was cDNA or gDNA that came from T cells, B-cell-depleted T cells, or PBMCs.

The V gene end was trimmed by 6 bases and the J gene end by 0 bases; junction bases not matched to a gene: 12. Germline CDR1 MDHEN, CDR2 SYDVKM. This CDR3 region has 17 residues. Authors' methods: Researchers report that nucleated cell counts were estimated from reference gene primer amplification. Assay: immunoSEQ multiplex PCR; the TCRdb copy retains only in-frame clones and omits some. The DNA was the basis for D and trimming; V, J and clone size are from that table. The repertoire holds about 130,000 clones, around 86% seen once, with approximately 5.3% in the top ten. This TCR was recovered from a human donor in a cohort sampled during active COVID-19. Material for sequencing was peripheral blood. This chain links TRBV28 with TRBJ2-7; 9 positions agree with TRBD1. In DNA form, the CDR3 reads TGTGCCAGCAGCTCAGGACAGGGGCGACGACGCTCCTACGAGCAGTACTTC. It translates to CASSSGQGRRRSYEQYF.